A single T cell receptor (beta chain) is shown here with its context. The antigen is undetermined. A sample-barcoded 5' primer and a J-beta primer mix were used in a second PCR of roughly 7 to 12 cycles. From the 5' RACE reads, TCRdb called clonotypes with MiXCR, one entry per CDR3 protein. The table records over 1,200,000 distinct CDR3 sequences, 45% to 70% of them present only once. This sample is drawn from a study of blood T cells in healthy people across ages. Study-level points and caveats: More naive CD4+ cells and higher diversity marked long-lived donors relative to aged donors.

V lost 1 base to trimming and J lost 6 bases; unmatched junction nucleotides: 6. The V gene's germline CDR1 is SEHNR and CDR2 FQNEAQ (reference sequence). The CDR3 contains 16 residues. This receptor was taken from a man aged 18 to 29 in good health. This sequence joins TRBV7-9 and TRBJ1-1; 12 bases line up with TRBD1. The sequenced material came from blood. In DNA, the CDR3 is TGTGCCAGCAGCTTAGTGATGGGACAGGGGGCGGCTGAAGCTTTCTTT. Amino acid sequence: CASSLVMGQGAAEAFF.